This entry is about one T cell receptor (beta chain). Its antigen is not known. Primers: 60 Vbeta forward and 13 Jbeta reverse. Repertoires were generated with immunoSEQ multiplex PCR, while TCRdb's copy carries only in-frame clones and drops some. This table has around 99,000 clones, over 70% appearing once. The data belong to a study of cytomegalovirus exposure and HLA in healthy donors. Whole-study findings and limits: Later analysis showed TCR association rates varying by HLA locus, highest for DRB1 and lowest for HLA-C. Immune exposure information comprised only CMV serostatus. With later analysis, a missense DCLRE1C variant became linked to TCR beta V- and J-gene trimming.

The germline V gene encodes CDR1 SQVTM and CDR2 ANQGSEA. The CDR3 has 14 residues. V lost 5 bases and J lost 7; bases outside the gene matches: 7. The sample was PBMCs. The rearrangement uses TRBV29-1 and TRBJ2-2; 10 nucleotides match TRBD1. This receptor was identified in a man between 25 and 39 years old in good health and CMV-seronegative. CDR3 coding DNA: TGCAGCGTTCCGGGACAGGGGCCAAGCGGGGAGCTGTTTTTT. As protein: CSVPGQGPSGELFF.